This T cell receptor beta chain was identified during a study of blood T cell repertoires in COVID-19. Study-level background: COVID-19 samples, acute and convalescent, were from the United States, Italy and Spain. PBMCs, B-cell-depleted T cells, or T cells were the source of the cDNA or gDNA that made up the material.

J was trimmed by 8 bases and V by 2 bases; bases with no gene match: 16. Germline assignment: CDR1 SGHRS and CDR2 YFSETQ. This CDR3 spans 18 amino acids. Authors' analysis steps: Reference gene primers were amplified, and this amplification served to estimate nucleated cell counts. Assay: immunoSEQ multiplex PCR; the TCRdb copy retains only in-frame clones and omits some. Clone size and the V and J calls come from that table; the DNA yielded D and trimming. The repertoire holds fewer than 300,000 clones, 83% seen once, with roughly 10% in the top ten. The sequence came from a woman between 50 and 59 years old who had recovered from COVID-19. Sequences were obtained from peripheral blood. The chain uses TRBV5-1 and TRBJ1-2, with 12 positions matching TRBD1. This chain's CDR3 is CASSLYGTGGTITQGYTF. For the CDR3, the DNA is TGCGCCAGCAGCTTATATGGGACAGGGGGCACGATAACTCAGGGCTACACCTTC. The whole variable domain, filled in from reference TRBV5-1 and TRBJ1-2, reads KAGVTQTPRYLIKTRGQQVTLSCSPISGHRSVSWYQQTPGQGLQFLFEYFSETQRNKGNFPGRFSGRQFSNSRSEMNVSTLELGDSALYLCASSLYGTGGTITQGYTFGSGTRLTVV.